This T cell receptor (beta chain) was recovered during a study of blood T cell repertoires in COVID-19. About the study: COVID-19 samples, acute and convalescent, were from the United States, Italy and Spain. Sources were T cells, B-cell-depleted T cells, or PBMCs; the material itself was cDNA or gDNA.

In the original analysis: Reference gene primer amplification in the assay estimated nucleated cell counts. The table came from immunoSEQ multiplex PCR; TCRdb's copy has only in-frame clones and leaves some out. That table gives V, J and clone size, and the DNA gave D and trimming. Found here are under 250,000 clones, roughly 84% of them singletons; the top ten hold more than 4.5%. The CDR3 consists of 14 residues. Germline CDR1 reads DFQATT; CDR2 reads SNEGSKA (reference sequence). V dropped 3 bases and J dropped 3 bases, with 11 bases sitting between them. V is TRBV20-1 and J is TRBJ1-4; D perhaps matches TRBD1 (6 bases). The clonotype originates from a woman aged 55-70 years who had recovered from COVID-19. The sample consisted of peripheral blood. The CDR3 spells CSASAGAANEKLFF. DNA of the CDR3: TGCAGTGCTAGTGCAGGGGCCGCTAATGAAAAACTGTTTTTT.